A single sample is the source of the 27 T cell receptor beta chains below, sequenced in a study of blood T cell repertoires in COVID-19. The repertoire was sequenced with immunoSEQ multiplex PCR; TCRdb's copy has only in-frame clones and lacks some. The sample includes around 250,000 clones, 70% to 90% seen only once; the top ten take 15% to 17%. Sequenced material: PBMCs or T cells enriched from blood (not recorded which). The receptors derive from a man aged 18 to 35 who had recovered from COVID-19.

The CDR3 coding sequence is TGTGCCAGCAGCCTAGGGGCAGAAGAGACCCAGTACTTC. Translation: CASSLGAEETQYF. The rearrangement uses TRBV11-3 and TRBJ2-5; tentatively, D is TRBD1 (5 bases). The CDR3 extends over 13 amino acids. Germline V gene data show CDR1 as SGHNT and CDR2 as YENEEA. V shed 5 bases and J shed 3 bases, with 10 bases lying between them.

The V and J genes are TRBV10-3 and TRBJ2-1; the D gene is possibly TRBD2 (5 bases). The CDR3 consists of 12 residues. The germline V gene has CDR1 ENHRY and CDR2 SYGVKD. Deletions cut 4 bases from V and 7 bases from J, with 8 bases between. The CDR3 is CAISGTPNEQFF. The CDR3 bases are TGTGCCATCAGTGGGACTCCAAATGAGCAGTTCTTC.

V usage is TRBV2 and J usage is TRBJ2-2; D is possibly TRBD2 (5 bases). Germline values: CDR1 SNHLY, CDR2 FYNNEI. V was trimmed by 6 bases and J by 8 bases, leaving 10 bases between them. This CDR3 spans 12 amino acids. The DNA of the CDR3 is TGTGCCAGCAGCCAAGGACTGGGGGAGCTGTTTTTT. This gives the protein CASSQGLGELFF.

For the CDR3, the DNA is TGTGCCAGCAGCCAAGGGCCTGACAGGGGCCTCTCTCTTGGAAACACCATATATTTT. This codes for CASSQGPDRGLSLGNTIYF. The chain joins TRBV4-2 to TRBJ1-3; TRBD1 matches at 8 bases. The germline V gene encodes CDR1 LGHNA and CDR2 YNFKEQ. V trimming: 1 base; J trimming: 3 bases; junction bases outside the gene matches: 14. This CDR3 region has 19 residues.

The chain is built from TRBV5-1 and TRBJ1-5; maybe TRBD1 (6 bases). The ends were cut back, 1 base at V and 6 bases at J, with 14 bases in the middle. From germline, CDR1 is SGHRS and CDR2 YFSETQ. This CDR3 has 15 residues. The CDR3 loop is CASSLTGGAGQPQHF. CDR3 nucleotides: TGCGCCAGCAGCTTGACGGGGGGCGCCGGTCAGCCCCAGCATTTT.

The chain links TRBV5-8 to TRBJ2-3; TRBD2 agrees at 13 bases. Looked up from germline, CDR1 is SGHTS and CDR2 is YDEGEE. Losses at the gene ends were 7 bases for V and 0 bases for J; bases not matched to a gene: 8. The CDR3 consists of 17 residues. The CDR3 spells CASGTWGLAGSTDTQYF. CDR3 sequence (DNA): TGTGCCAGCGGAACCTGGGGACTAGCGGGGAGCACAGATACGCAGTATTTT. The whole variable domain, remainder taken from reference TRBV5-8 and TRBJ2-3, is EAGVTQSPTHLIKTRGQQATLRCSPISGHTSVYWYQQALGLGLQFLLWYDEGEERNRGNFPPRFSGRQFPNYSSELNVNALELEDSALYLCASGTWGLAGSTDTQYFGPGTRLTVL.

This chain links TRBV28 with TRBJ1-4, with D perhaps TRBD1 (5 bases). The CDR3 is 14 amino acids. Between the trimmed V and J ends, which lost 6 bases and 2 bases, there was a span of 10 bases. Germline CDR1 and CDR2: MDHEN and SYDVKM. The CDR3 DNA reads TGTGCCAGCAGGAGGGGAGGTACTAATGAAAAACTGTTTTTT. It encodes CASRRGGTNEKLFF.

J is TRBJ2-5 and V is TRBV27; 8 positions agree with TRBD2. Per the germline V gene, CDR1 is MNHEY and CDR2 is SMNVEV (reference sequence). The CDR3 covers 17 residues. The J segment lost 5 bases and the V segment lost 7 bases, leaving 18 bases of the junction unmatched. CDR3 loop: CASKPKTAGVGMETQYF. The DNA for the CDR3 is TGTGCCAGCAAACCAAAGACAGCGGGAGTTGGAATGGAGACCCAGTACTTC.

The CDR3 bases are TGTGCCAGTAGTTACGGGGATAGCAATCAGCCCCAGCATTTT. Translation: CASSYGDSNQPQHF. The chain uses TRBV19 and TRBJ1-5; D gene uncertain. V lost 5 bases and J lost 0, with 8 bases in between. Germline-derived CDR1 and CDR2 are LNHDA and SQIVND (reference sequence). CDR3 length: 14 residues.

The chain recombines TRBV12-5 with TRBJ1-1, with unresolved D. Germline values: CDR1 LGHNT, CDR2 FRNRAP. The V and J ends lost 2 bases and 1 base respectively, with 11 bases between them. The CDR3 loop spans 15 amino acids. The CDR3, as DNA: TGTGCTAGTGGTTTGTCCGAGGCCCCGAACACTGAAGCTTTCTTT. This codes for CASGLSEAPNTEAFF. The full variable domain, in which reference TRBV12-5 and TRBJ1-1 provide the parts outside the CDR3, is DARVTQTPRHKVTEMGQEVTMRCQPILGHNTVFWYRQTMMQGLELLAYFRNRAPLDDSGMPKDRFSAEMPDATLATLKIQPSEPRDSAVYFCASGLSEAPNTEAFFGQGTRLTVV.

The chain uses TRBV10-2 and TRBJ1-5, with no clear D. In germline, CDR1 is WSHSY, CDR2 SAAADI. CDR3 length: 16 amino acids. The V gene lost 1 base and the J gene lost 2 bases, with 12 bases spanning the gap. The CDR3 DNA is TGCGCCAGCAGTGAGTACGGTTTAGAAGGCAATCAGCCCCAGCATTTT. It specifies CASSEYGLEGNQPQHF.

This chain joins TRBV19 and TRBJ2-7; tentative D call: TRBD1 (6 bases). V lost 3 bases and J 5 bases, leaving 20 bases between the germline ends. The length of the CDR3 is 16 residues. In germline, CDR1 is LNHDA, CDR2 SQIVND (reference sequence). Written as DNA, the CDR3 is TGTGCCAGTAGTATGACAGGTGGCCAACCCCTCCACGAGCAGTACTTC. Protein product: CASSMTGGQPLHEQYF.

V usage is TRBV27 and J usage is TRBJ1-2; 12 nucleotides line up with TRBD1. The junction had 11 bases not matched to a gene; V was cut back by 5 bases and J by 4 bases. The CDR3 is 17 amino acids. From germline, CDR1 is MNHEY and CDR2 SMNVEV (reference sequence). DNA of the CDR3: TGTGCCAGCAGTCACCATGGGACAGGGGGCCTGGTCTATGGCTACACCTTC. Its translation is CASSHHGTGGLVYGYTF.

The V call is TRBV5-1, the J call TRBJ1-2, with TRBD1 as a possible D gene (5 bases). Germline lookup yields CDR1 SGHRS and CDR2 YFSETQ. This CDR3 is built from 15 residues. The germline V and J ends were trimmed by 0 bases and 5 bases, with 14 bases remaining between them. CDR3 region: CASSLAGGGRYGYTF. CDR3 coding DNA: TGCGCCAGCAGCTTGGCCGGGGGAGGAAGGTATGGCTACACCTTC.

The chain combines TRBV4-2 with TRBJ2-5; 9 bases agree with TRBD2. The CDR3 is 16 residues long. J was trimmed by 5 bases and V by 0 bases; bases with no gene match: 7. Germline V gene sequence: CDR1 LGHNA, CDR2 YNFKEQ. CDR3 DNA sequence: TGTGCCAGCAGCCAAGATTTTGTGCGGGAGGGGGAGACCCAGTACTTC. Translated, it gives CASSQDFVREGETQYF.

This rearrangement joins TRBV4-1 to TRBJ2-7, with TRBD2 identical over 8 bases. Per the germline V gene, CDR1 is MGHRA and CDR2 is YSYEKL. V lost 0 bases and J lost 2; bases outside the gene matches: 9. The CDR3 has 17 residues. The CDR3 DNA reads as TGCGCCAGCAGCCAAGAAGGGGCTAGCGGGTGGACCTACGAGCAGTACTTC. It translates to CASSQEGASGWTYEQYF.

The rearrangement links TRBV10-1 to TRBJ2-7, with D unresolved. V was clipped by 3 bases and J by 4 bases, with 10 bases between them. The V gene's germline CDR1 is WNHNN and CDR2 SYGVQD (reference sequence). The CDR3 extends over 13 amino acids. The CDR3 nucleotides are TGCGCCAGCAGTGACCCCCCGAGGTACGAGCAGTACTTC. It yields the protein CASSDPPRYEQYF.

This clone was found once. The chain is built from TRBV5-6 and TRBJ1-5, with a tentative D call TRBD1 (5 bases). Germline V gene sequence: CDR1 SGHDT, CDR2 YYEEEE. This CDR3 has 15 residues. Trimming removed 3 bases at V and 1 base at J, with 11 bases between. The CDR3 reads CASSSRRGSNQPQHF. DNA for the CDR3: TGTGCCAGCAGCTCCCGCCGGGGGAGCAATCAGCCCCAGCATTTT.

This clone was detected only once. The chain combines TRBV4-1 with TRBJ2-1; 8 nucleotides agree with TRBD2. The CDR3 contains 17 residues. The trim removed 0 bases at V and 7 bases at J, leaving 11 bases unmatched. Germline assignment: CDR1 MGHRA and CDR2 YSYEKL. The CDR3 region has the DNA TGCGCCAGCAGCCAAGATTTTGGAAGCGGGAGTTGGAATGAGCAGTTCTTC. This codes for CASSQDFGSGSWNEQFF.

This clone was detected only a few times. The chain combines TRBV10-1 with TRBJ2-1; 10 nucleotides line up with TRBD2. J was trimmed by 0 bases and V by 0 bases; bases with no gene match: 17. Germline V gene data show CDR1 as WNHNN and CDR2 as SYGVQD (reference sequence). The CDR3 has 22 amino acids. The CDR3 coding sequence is TGCGCCAGCAGTGAGTCGATTCAGCGGGAGGGCCAGGGGGCCGGCTCCTACAATGAGCAGTTCTTC. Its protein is CASSESIQREGQGAGSYNEQFF.

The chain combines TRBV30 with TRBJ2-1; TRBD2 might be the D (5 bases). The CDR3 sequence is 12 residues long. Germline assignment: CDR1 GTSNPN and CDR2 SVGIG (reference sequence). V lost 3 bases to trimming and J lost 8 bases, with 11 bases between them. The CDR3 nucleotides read TGTGCCTGGAGCTGGAGCGGTCATGAGCAGTTCTTC. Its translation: CAWSWSGHEQFF.

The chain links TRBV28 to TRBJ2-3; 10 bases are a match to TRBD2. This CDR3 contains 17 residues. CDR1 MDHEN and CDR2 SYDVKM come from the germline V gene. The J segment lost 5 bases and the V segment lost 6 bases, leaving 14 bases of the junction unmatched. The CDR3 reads CASRTSLAGGRGDTQYF. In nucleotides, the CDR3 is TGTGCCAGCAGGACCTCATTAGCGGGAGGAAGGGGAGATACGCAGTATTTT.

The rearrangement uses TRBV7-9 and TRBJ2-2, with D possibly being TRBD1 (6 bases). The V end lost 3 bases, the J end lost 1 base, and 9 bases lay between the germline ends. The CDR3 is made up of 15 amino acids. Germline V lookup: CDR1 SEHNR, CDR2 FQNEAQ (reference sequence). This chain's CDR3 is CASSLFRGNTGELFF. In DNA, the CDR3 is TGTGCCAGCAGCTTGTTCAGGGGGAACACCGGGGAGCTGTTTTTT.

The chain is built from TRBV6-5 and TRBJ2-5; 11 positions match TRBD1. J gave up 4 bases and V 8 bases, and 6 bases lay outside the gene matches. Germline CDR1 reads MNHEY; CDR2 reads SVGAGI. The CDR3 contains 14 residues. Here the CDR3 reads CASGPGQGGETQYF. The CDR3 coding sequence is TGTGCCAGCGGGCCGGGACAGGGGGGAGAGACCCAGTACTTC.

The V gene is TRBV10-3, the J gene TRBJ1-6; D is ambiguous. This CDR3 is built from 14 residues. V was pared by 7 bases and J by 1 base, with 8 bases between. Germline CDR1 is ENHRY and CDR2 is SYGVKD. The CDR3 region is CAITEQSYNSPLHF. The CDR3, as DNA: TGTGCCATCACGGAACAGTCCTATAATTCACCCCTCCACTTT.

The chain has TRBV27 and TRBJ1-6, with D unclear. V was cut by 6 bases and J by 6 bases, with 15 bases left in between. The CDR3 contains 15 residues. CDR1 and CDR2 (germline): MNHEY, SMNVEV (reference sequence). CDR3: CASRPERRSNSPLHF. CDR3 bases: TGTGCCAGCAGACCGGAGCGACGGAGTAATTCACCCCTCCACTTT.

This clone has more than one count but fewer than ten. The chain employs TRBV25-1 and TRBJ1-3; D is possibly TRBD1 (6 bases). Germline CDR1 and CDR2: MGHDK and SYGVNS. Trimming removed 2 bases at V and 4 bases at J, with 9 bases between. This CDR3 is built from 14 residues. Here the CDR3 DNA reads TGTGCCAGCAGTGAAACAGGGTACGGAAACACCATATATTTT. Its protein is CASSETGYGNTIYF.